These T cell receptor beta chains were read from a single sample in a study of chemoradiotherapy in HPV16-positive cancers. Clones were read by immunoSEQ multiplex PCR, and TCRdb kept only the in-frame ones, dropping some. Of 29,000 or so clones in the sample, around 90% were seen once. The material sequenced was blood, taken from a patient who underwent chemoradiotherapy. The receptors were sampled from a human donor with HPV-associated anogenital cancer. Both conserved end residues are part of each CDR3. Fields, in order: V gene, J gene, clone size, D gene, CDR3 protein, CDR3 DNA. The D gene is left open where the match is weak. Clone size is stated in some rows and not others, as once, few, many or a class when expanded.

>TRBV10-1|TRBJ2-5|-|TRBD1
CASSETGDQETQYF
TGCGCCAGCAGTGAAACAGGGGACCAAGAGACCCAGTACTTC
>TRBV7-8|TRBJ1-5|-|-
CASSLNRPGIYSNQPQHF
TGTGCCAGCAGCTTAAATAGGCCGGGGATCTATAGCAATCAGCCCCAGCATTTT
>TRBV11-2|TRBJ1-3|-|-
CASSLRGDPGNTIYF
TGTGCCAGCAGCTTGAGGGGGGACCCTGGAAACACCATATATTTT
>TRBV30|TRBJ1-2|-|-
CAWSVLGANYGYTF
TGTGCCTGGAGTGTACTTGGAGCTAACTATGGCTACACCTTC
>TRBV18|TRBJ2-3|once|TRBD2
CASSPLGLAGRTDTQYF
TGTGCCAGCTCACCATTAGGACTAGCGGGAAGAACAGATACGCAGTATTTT
>TRBV5-1|TRBJ2-2|-|-
CASSFGGATGELFF
TGCGCCAGCAGCTTTGGGGGGGCGACCGGGGAGCTGTTTTTT
>TRBV28|TRBJ2-1|-|-
CASREGAARNEQFF
TGTGCCAGCAGGGAAGGGGCTGCTCGCAATGAGCAGTTCTTC
>TRBV4-1|TRBJ2-3|-|-
CASSQDRTTDTQYF
TGCGCCAGCAGCCAAGATCGGACTACGGATACGCAGTATTTT
>TRBV18|TRBJ2-4|-|-
CASSPTGAGNIQYF
TGTGCCAGCTCACCAACGGGGGCTGGAAACATTCAGTACTTC
>TRBV10-2|TRBJ2-7|-|TRBD1
CASSAGTGDLYEQYF
TGCGCCAGCAGTGCCGGGACAGGGGACCTCTACGAGCAGTACTTC
>TRBV10-1|TRBJ2-1|-|-
CASSEIGGSWEQFF
TGCGCCAGCAGTGAAATTGGGGGGAGCTGGGAGCAGTTCTTC
>TRBV6-5|TRBJ2-7|-|TRBD2
CASSSAGPSYEQYF
TGTGCCAGCAGTTCAGCGGGGCCCTCCTACGAGCAGTACTTC
>TRBV7-9|TRBJ2-1|-|TRBD1
CASSDPYRGRVSNEQFF
TGTGCCAGCAGCGACCCCTATAGGGGGCGGGTAAGCAATGAGCAGTTCTTC
>TRBV5-5|TRBJ2-1|-|-
CASSPGYNEQFF
TGTGCCAGCAGCCCCGGCTACAATGAGCAGTTCTTC
>TRBV30|TRBJ2-1|-|TRBD2
CAFYSGNSYNEQFF
TGTGCTTTTTATAGCGGGAACTCCTACAATGAGCAGTTCTTC
>TRBV29-1|TRBJ1-1|-|-
CSVRPNTEAFF
TGCAGCGTTAGACCGAACACTGAAGCTTTCTTT
>TRBV19|TRBJ1-2|-|TRBD1
CASSIYPTGSYGYTF
TGTGCCAGTAGTATCTACCCGACAGGGTCCTATGGCTACACCTTC
>TRBV5-4|TRBJ1-2|-|-
CASSRIFFNYGYTF
TGTGCCAGCAGCCGGATATTTTTTAACTATGGCTACACCTTC
>TRBV6-5|TRBJ1-1|few|-
CASSYRGGGAFF
TGTGCCAGCAGTTACAGGGGCGGTGGAGCTTTCTTT
>TRBV13|TRBJ2-3|-|TRBD1
CASSPRDRWGTDTQYF
TGTGCCAGCAGCCCGAGGGACAGGTGGGGGACAGATACGCAGTATTTT
>TRBV6-5|TRBJ2-1|-|-
CASSSGGNNEQFF
TGTGCCAGCAGTTCCGGAGGGAACAATGAGCAGTTCTTC
>TRBV2|TRBJ1-5|-|TRBD1
CASRQGPYSNQPQHF
TGTGCCAGCAGACAGGGGCCTTATAGCAATCAGCCCCAGCATTTT
>TRBV5-6|TRBJ1-5|-|-
CASSFQGVGQPQHF
TGTGCCAGCAGCTTTCAAGGGGTCGGTCAGCCCCAGCATTTT
>TRBV18|TRBJ2-1|-|-
CASSPPAGRTSSYNEQFF
TGTGCCAGCTCACCACCGGCCGGGCGTACGAGCTCCTACAATGAGCAGTTCTTC
>TRBV13|TRBJ2-7|once|-
CASSLMRGVEQYF
TGTGCCAGCAGCTTAATGAGGGGGGTCGAGCAGTACTTC
>TRBV18|TRBJ2-6|-|-
CASSPYHDSSGANVLTF
TGTGCCAGCTCACCTTATCATGATAGCTCTGGGGCCAACGTCCTGACTTTC
>TRBV5-6|TRBJ2-7|-|-
CASSLVGTPNEQYF
TGTGCCAGCAGCTTGGTTGGGACACCTAACGAGCAGTACTTC
>TRBV30|TRBJ2-7|-|TRBD2
CAWRISGSSYEQYF
TGTGCCTGGAGAATTAGCGGGAGCTCCTACGAGCAGTACTTC
>TRBV29-1|TRBJ1-1|-|-
CSVARAQLPGTEAFF
TGCAGCGTCGCCCGGGCTCAACTCCCGGGTACTGAAGCTTTCTTT
>TRBV11-2|TRBJ1-1|-|-
CASSLQWTANTEAFF
TGTGCCAGCAGCTTGCAATGGACGGCGAACACTGAAGCTTTCTTT
>TRBV5-1|TRBJ2-7|once|TRBD1
CASSLGQGSDEQYF
TGCGCCAGCAGCCTGGGACAGGGATCCGACGAGCAGTACTTC
>TRBV5-4|TRBJ1-5|-|-
CASSLAGSNQPQHF
TGTGCCAGCAGCTTGGCGGGAAGCAATCAGCCCCAGCATTTT